This TCR beta chain is from a study of blood T cell repertoires in COVID-19. Study background: Both acute and convalescent COVID-19 samples were obtained from the United States, Italy and Spain. T cells, B-cell-depleted T cells, or PBMCs provided the cDNA or gDNA that served as material.

Methods used by the authors: Reference gene primer amplification yielded estimated nucleated cell counts. The protocol was immunoSEQ multiplex PCR, while the TCRdb copy is restricted to in-frame clones and leaves out a portion. V, J and clone size are those of that table, while D and trimming were read from the DNA. The table lists some 89,000 clones, 87% of them singletons, with approximately 15% in the top ten. Germline assignment: CDR1 LNHDA and CDR2 SQIVND (reference sequence). This CDR3 region has 17 residues. The V and J ends lost 3 bases and 4 bases, in that order; junction bases with no gene match: 11. Remarks on this clone: The sample carries other DNA sequences with the same CDR3.

The rearrangement links TRBV19 to TRBJ2-5, with 10 bases lining up with TRBD2. The sample comprised peripheral blood. The receptor comes from a human donor in a cohort sampled during active COVID-19. This CDR3 is CASSIGSGGALGETQYF. CDR3 in DNA: TGTGCCAGTAGTATTGGAAGCGGGGGGGCCTTAGGAGAGACCCAGTACTTC.